The sequence of this TCR beta chain was determined in a study of T cell responses to AZD1222 COVID-19 vaccine. Libraries were prepared by immunoSEQ multiplex PCR; TCRdb keeps only in-frame clonotypes and omits some of them. The table records 100,000 to 120,000 clones, 88% of them present only once. The CDR3 sequence is 17 residues long. The V and J ends lost 8 bases and 2 bases respectively, with 25 bases between them. Looked up from germline, CDR1 is MDHEN and CDR2 is SYDVKM. The source was peripheral blood, collected on day 0 of AZD1222 vaccination. The TCR originated in an adult in good health. The rearrangement uses TRBV28 and TRBJ2-7, with D possibly matching TRBD2 (5 bases). The CDR3 here is CASLQSGSLRNAYEQYF. In nucleotides, the CDR3 is TGTGCCAGCCTACAATCGGGAAGTTTGCGGAACGCCTACGAGCAGTACTTC.